This TCR beta chain was captured by sequencing in a study of siplizumab effects on memory and regulatory T cells. TCRdb keeps only in-frame clones here, not all; method: immunoSEQ multiplex PCR. This table holds about 50,000 clones, 93% found once. Overall study findings and caveats: No functional test confirmed suppression by proliferating siplizumab-culture Tregs. Of the proliferating CD4+ or CD8+ clones, roughly 75-96% lacked a naive or memory phenotype that could be assigned. Unstimulated subsets captured only a minor fraction of alloreactive clones.

This clone showed up just once. Its antigen is unidentified. The receptor comes from a human donor in good health. Sequenced input: CD8+ T cells sorted from blood.

CDR3 loop: CASSVDRVDTYEQYF. CDR3 nucleotide sequence: TGTGCCAGCAGCGTAGACAGGGTTGACACCTACGAGCAGTACTTC. The rearrangement joins TRBV9 to TRBJ2-5; D possibly corresponds to TRBD1 (6 bases). The J call is uncertain, as TRBJ2-7 better fits the DNA end. The CDR3 consists of 15 residues. CDR1 and CDR2 (germline): SGDLS, YYNGEE.